The rows below give T cell receptor beta chains drawn from one sample of a study of cytomegalovirus exposure and HLA in healthy donors. Libraries were prepared by immunoSEQ multiplex PCR; TCRdb keeps only in-frame clonotypes and omits some of them. This sample has 90,000 to 150,000 clones, with over 8.5% found just once. Material: PBMCs. The origin of the receptors is a woman between 40 and 55 years old in good health and CMV-seropositive. CDR3s include the opening cysteine and the closing phenylalanine or tryptophan. The D gene is left open where the match is weak. Clone size is not always given. Where it is, it says once, few, many or a class for expanded clones.

CDR3 length: 13; J gene: TRBJ1-1; clone size: -; D gene: -; V gene: TRBV7-6; CDR3 DNA: TGTGCCAGCAGTCAGGAACAAAGTACTGAAGCTTTCTTT; CDR3 protein: CASSQEQSTEAFF
CDR3 length: 16; J gene: TRBJ2-7; clone size: few; D gene: TRBD2; V gene: TRBV5-5; CDR3 DNA: TGTGCCAGCAGCAACCCGTCAGCGGGGGGCCTTCGCGAGCAGTACTTC; CDR3 protein: CASSNPSAGGLREQYF
CDR3 length: 17; J gene: TRBJ1-2; clone size: -; D gene: -; V gene: TRBV4-1; CDR3 DNA: TGCGCCAGCAGCCAAGATAAAAGTAATATACTACGTTATGGCTACACCTTC; CDR3 protein: CASSQDKSNILRYGYTF
CDR3 length: 13; J gene: TRBJ1-3; clone size: -; D gene: -; V gene: TRBV30; CDR3 DNA: TGTGCCTGGAAGAGGGACTCTGGAAACACCATATATTTT; CDR3 protein: CAWKRDSGNTIYF
CDR3 length: 15; J gene: TRBJ2-7; clone size: -; D gene: TRBD1; V gene: TRBV11-2; CDR3 DNA: TGTGCCAGCAGCCGGGTACCGGGACAGACTTACGAGCAGTACTTC; CDR3 protein: CASSRVPGQTYEQYF
CDR3 length: 14; J gene: TRBJ2-7; clone size: -; D gene: TRBD1; V gene: TRBV5-4; CDR3 DNA: TGTGCCAGCAGCACCGGGACAGCTCCTTACGAGCAGTACTTC; CDR3 protein: CASSTGTAPYEQYF
CDR3 length: 14; J gene: TRBJ2-7; clone size: few; D gene: -; V gene: TRBV11-2; CDR3 DNA: TGTGCCAGCAGCAAAGGAGGACAGTCCTACGAGCAGTACTTC; CDR3 protein: CASSKGGQSYEQYF
CDR3 length: 16; J gene: TRBJ1-1; clone size: few; D gene: TRBD1; V gene: TRBV4-2; CDR3 DNA: TGTGCCAGCAGCCAGGGACAGGGTGGCATGAACACTGAAGCTTTCTTT; CDR3 protein: CASSQGQGGMNTEAFF
CDR3 length: 17; J gene: TRBJ1-3; clone size: few; D gene: -; V gene: TRBV10-3; CDR3 DNA: TGTGCCATCACGGCCCGCCAGGGCTCTACCTCTGGAAACACCATATATTTT; CDR3 protein: CAITARQGSTSGNTIYF
CDR3 length: 14; J gene: TRBJ2-7; clone size: few; D gene: -; V gene: TRBV5-4; CDR3 DNA: TGTGCCAGCAGCTTGAGATCGGGGATCTACGAGCAGTACTTC; CDR3 protein: CASSLRSGIYEQYF
CDR3 length: 14; J gene: TRBJ2-7; clone size: few; D gene: TRBD1; V gene: TRBV10-3; CDR3 DNA: TGTGCCATCAGTGACCTCTGGACAGGGAGCGAGCAGTACTTC; CDR3 protein: CAISDLWTGSEQYF
CDR3 length: 16; J gene: TRBJ2-2; clone size: few; D gene: -; V gene: TRBV7-9; CDR3 DNA: TGTGCCAGCATCCCAAGGGGAGGCGCGAACACCGGGGAGCTGTTTTTT; CDR3 protein: CASIPRGGANTGELFF
CDR3 length: 13; J gene: TRBJ2-7; clone size: -; D gene: TRBD1; V gene: TRBV7-6; CDR3 DNA: TGTGCCAGCAGCCGACAGGGGGCCTGGGAGCAGTACTTC; CDR3 protein: CASSRQGAWEQYF
CDR3 length: 19; J gene: TRBJ2-2; clone size: -; D gene: TRBD2; V gene: TRBV7-9; CDR3 DNA: TGTGCCAGCAGCTTCGCAGCGGGGGGCCCTTTGGTGGACACCGGGGAGCTGTTTTTT; CDR3 protein: CASSFAAGGPLVDTGELFF
CDR3 length: 13; J gene: TRBJ2-3; clone size: few; D gene: -; V gene: TRBV11-3; CDR3 DNA: TGTGCCAGCAGCGAGCCCGGAGTGAATACGCAGTATTTT; CDR3 protein: CASSEPGVNTQYF
CDR3 length: 16; J gene: TRBJ1-3; clone size: -; D gene: -; V gene: TRBV4-2; CDR3 DNA: TGTGCCAGCAGACAGGGTGACGGAACCTCTGGAAACACCATATATTTT; CDR3 protein: CASRQGDGTSGNTIYF
CDR3 length: 13; J gene: TRBJ2-7; clone size: few; D gene: -; V gene: TRBV27; CDR3 DNA: TGTGCCAGCAGGACGGGGACTGTCCTCGAGCAGTACTTC; CDR3 protein: CASRTGTVLEQYF
CDR3 length: 12; J gene: TRBJ1-1; clone size: few; D gene: -; V gene: TRBV25-1; CDR3 DNA: TGTGCCAGCAGTGTACAGAACACTGAAGCTTTCTTT; CDR3 protein: CASSVQNTEAFF
CDR3 length: 12; J gene: TRBJ2-3; clone size: -; D gene: -; V gene: TRBV7-3; CDR3 DNA: TGTGCCAGCAGCTTACGCACTGATACGCAGTATTTT; CDR3 protein: CASSLRTDTQYF
CDR3 length: 14; J gene: TRBJ1-4; clone size: -; D gene: -; V gene: TRBV5-1; CDR3 DNA: TGCGCCAGCAGCTACGCTAGGCCTAATGAAAAACTGTTTTTT; CDR3 protein: CASSYARPNEKLFF
CDR3 length: 15; J gene: TRBJ2-2; clone size: -; D gene: -; V gene: TRBV27; CDR3 DNA: TGTGCCAGCAGTTTAGAGACAGGGAACACCGGGGAGCTGTTTTTT; CDR3 protein: CASSLETGNTGELFF
CDR3 length: 12; J gene: TRBJ1-5; clone size: -; D gene: -; V gene: TRBV5-8; CDR3 DNA: TGTGCCAGCAGCCGGAGGAATCAGCCCCAGCATTTT; CDR3 protein: CASSRRNQPQHF
CDR3 length: 15; J gene: TRBJ2-2; clone size: few; D gene: -; V gene: TRBV27; CDR3 DNA: TGTGCCAGCAGTTTTTTACAGAGGAACACCGGGGAGCTGTTTTTT; CDR3 protein: CASSFLQRNTGELFF
CDR3 length: 16; J gene: TRBJ2-1; clone size: few; D gene: TRBD2; V gene: TRBV7-2; CDR3 DNA: TGTGCCAGCAGCTTAGCTGGGCTAGCGGCTTACAATGAGCAGTTCTTC; CDR3 protein: CASSLAGLAAYNEQFF
CDR3 length: 14; J gene: TRBJ1-2; clone size: few; D gene: -; V gene: TRBV19; CDR3 DNA: TGTGCCAGTAGTATGAAGGACAGAAACTATGGCTACACCTTC; CDR3 protein: CASSMKDRNYGYTF
CDR3 length: 13; J gene: TRBJ2-5; clone size: few; D gene: -; V gene: TRBV6-4; CDR3 DNA: TGTGCCAGCAGTGAAACGGGCGGGGAGACCCAGTACTTC; CDR3 protein: CASSETGGETQYF
CDR3 length: 13; J gene: TRBJ2-1; clone size: -; D gene: -; V gene: TRBV18; CDR3 DNA: TGTGCCAGCTCACCAGAGGAGCCCAATGAGCAGTTCTTC; CDR3 protein: CASSPEEPNEQFF